The 31 T cell receptor beta chains below all came from one sample that was sequenced in a study of CD8 T cells in Susac syndrome. Reverse transcription of about 0.5 to 1 ug RNA used random hexamers. TCRdb re-called the immunoSEQ multiplex PCR reads with MiXCR, one entry per CDR3 protein. The table has tens of thousands of distinct CDR3 sequences, roughly 94% seen once. The sequenced sample was CD8+ T cells from PBMCs. The source is a human donor with Susac syndrome.

The J gene is TRBJ2-1, the V gene TRBV5-1, with 8 bases lining up with TRBD1. Unmatched junction bases numbered 2, after V lost 4 bases and J lost 5 bases. Germline CDR1 is SGHRS and CDR2 is YFSETQ. The CDR3 covers 13 residues. CDR3 nucleotides: TGCGCCAGCAGCGACAGGGGCCACAATGAGCAGTTCTTC. As protein: CASSDRGHNEQFF.

The CDR3 coding sequence is TGTGCCAGCAGTTCAGGAGGGGGGGGCCCGTATTTT. This sequence encodes CASSSGGGGPYF. The chain combines TRBV28 with TRBJ2-3; possibly TRBD2 for D (7 bases). CDR3 length: 12 residues. The germline gives CDR1 MDHEN, CDR2 SYDVKM. V lost 4 bases and J lost 14, with 16 bases in between.

This rearrangement joins TRBV6-4 to TRBJ2-3; D is unresolved. CDR1 and CDR2 (germline): MRHNA, SNTAGT. The CDR3 sequence is 18 residues long. Trimming took 4 bases from V and 2 from J, leaving 22 bases between them. CDR3 sequence: CASSALRAPVGDTDTQYF. As DNA, the CDR3 is TGTGCCAGCAGTGCCCTCCGGGCCCCCGTCGGAGACACAGATACGCAGTATTTT.

The chain couples TRBV19 to TRBJ1-2; D perhaps matches TRBD1 (6 bases). Germline CDR1 LNHDA, CDR2 SQIVND (reference sequence). This CDR3 has 14 residues. The V end lost 5 bases, the J end lost 3 bases, and 13 bases lay between the germline ends. In DNA, the CDR3 is TGTGCCAGTAGTCCGACACAGGGCGACTATGGCTACACCTTC. Protein product: CASSPTQGDYGYTF.

The chain is built from TRBV19 and TRBJ1-5, with 7 positions matching TRBD1. V lost 0 bases and J lost 6; bases outside the gene matches: 2. CDR3 size: 14 residues. The germline gives CDR1 LNHDA, CDR2 SQIVND (reference sequence). CDR3 in DNA: TGTGCCAGTAGTATAGATGACAGGGCTCAGCCCCAGCATTTT. Translation: CASSIDDRAQPQHF.

This clonotype was observed once. The chain joins TRBV28 to TRBJ1-1; possibly TRBD1 for D (6 bases). This CDR3 comprises 16 residues. Germline V gives CDR1 MDHEN, CDR2 SYDVKM. V was clipped by 3 bases and J by 6 bases, with 20 bases between them. CDR3 sequence: CASSFTRGGADAEAFF. The CDR3, as DNA: TGTGCCAGCAGTTTTACTCGGGGGGGCGCAGACGCTGAAGCTTTCTTT. The full variable domain, rest sourced from reference TRBV28 and TRBJ1-1, is DVKVTQSSRYLVKRTGEKVFLECVQDMDHENMFWYRQDPGLGLRLIYFSYDVKMKEKGDIPEGYSVSREKKERFSLILESASTNQTSMYLCASSFTRGGADAEAFFGQGTRLTVV.

The chain employs TRBV25-1 and TRBJ2-1; D remains unclear. The CDR3 is 11 residues long. In germline, CDR1 is MGHDK, CDR2 SYGVNS. With 8 bases removed from V and 7 bases from J, the gap between germline ends came to 9 bases. The CDR3 is CASWATNEQFF. The CDR3 bases are TGTGCCAGCTGGGCAACAAATGAGCAGTTCTTC.

The gene calls are TRBV7-9 and TRBJ1-2; D gene ambiguous. The V end lost 5 bases, the J end lost 3 bases, and 13 bases lay between the germline ends. CDR1 is SEHNR and CDR2 is FQNEAQ in the germline V gene (reference sequence). This CDR3 region has 14 residues. The CDR3 loop is CASSPPKWDYGYTF. The CDR3 region has the DNA TGTGCCAGCAGCCCCCCCAAGTGGGACTATGGCTACACCTTC. Using reference TRBV7-9 and TRBJ1-2 for the parts outside the CDR3, the full variable domain is DTGVSQNPRHKITKRGQNVTFRCDPISEHNRLYWYRQTLGQGPEFLTYFQNEAQLEKSRLLSDRFSAERPKGSFSTLEIQRTEQGDSAMYLCASSPPKWDYGYTFGSGTRLTVV.

V usage is TRBV3-1 and J usage is TRBJ2-3; TRBD2 agrees at 9 bases. Germline-derived CDR1 and CDR2 are LGHDT and YNNKEL (reference sequence). The CDR3 runs 15 residues. After removal of 3 bases from V and 3 bases from J, the junction contained 4 bases not matched to a gene. In DNA, the CDR3 is TGTGCCAGCAGCCAGGGACTAGCCTATACAGATACGCAGTATTTT. Its protein product is CASSQGLAYTDTQYF.

V usage is TRBV9 and J usage is TRBJ2-3; D ambiguous. The CDR3 extends over 14 amino acids. The ends were cut back, 0 bases at V and 1 base at J, with 6 bases in the middle. Germline-derived CDR1 and CDR2 are SGDLS and YYNGEE. The CDR3 bases are TGTGCCAGCAGCGTAGAGAAGGGCACAGATACGCAGTATTTT. This codes for CASSVEKGTDTQYF.

The chain is built from TRBV9 and TRBJ2-2; no clear D gene. The CDR3 extends over 16 amino acids. In germline, CDR1 is SGDLS, CDR2 YYNGEE. Trimming removed 0 bases at V and 2 bases at J, with 11 bases between. In DNA, the CDR3 is TGTGCCAGCAGCGTAGATGGCCGTCGCAACACCGGGGAGCTGTTTTTT. Translating gives CASSVDGRRNTGELFF.

The CDR3 DNA reads as TGTGCCATCAGTGAGTCGTCTGCTGGCTACACCTTC. It specifies CAISESSAGYTF. V is TRBV10-3 and J is TRBJ1-2; D call uncertain. The CDR3 consists of 12 residues. Germline loops: CDR1 ENHRY, CDR2 SYGVKD. The V and J ends lost 0 bases and 7 bases respectively, with 6 bases between them.

This chain joins TRBV6-5 and TRBJ2-1; tentative D call: TRBD2 (6 bases). The CDR3 has 12 amino acids. Trimming took off 5 bases at V and 9 bases at J, with 11 bases between the two ends. Germline CDR1 MNHEY, CDR2 SVGAGI. For the CDR3, the DNA is TGTGCCAGCAGTGCGTGGGGAGGTGAGCAGTTCTTC. It translates to CASSAWGGEQFF.

This chain uses TRBV19 with TRBJ1-1, with D possibly TRBD1 on 5 matching bases. V lost 4 bases and J lost 1, with 10 bases in between. CDR1 and CDR2 from the germline V gene are LNHDA and SQIVND (reference sequence). There are 14 residues in the CDR3. The CDR3 nucleotides read TGTGCCAGTAGTAAGCCCAGGGCGAACACTGAAGCTTTCTTT. It translates to CASSKPRANTEAFF.

Points on this clonotype: The junction does not match germline at one end; this may be a read error. The chain employs TRBV28 and TRBJ2-4, with no clear D. In germline, CDR1 is MDHEN, CDR2 SYDVKM. The CDR3 spans 14 residues. DNA for the CDR3: TGTGCCAACAGTGGAAGGGTAGCCAAAAACATTCAGTACTTC. As protein: CANSGRVAKNIQYF.

The chain carries TRBV19 and TRBJ1-4; tentatively, D is TRBD1 (5 bases). Per germline, CDR1 LNHDA and CDR2 SQIVND (reference sequence). The length of the CDR3 is 15 residues. Trimming removed 1 base at V and 7 bases at J, with 13 bases between. CDR3 DNA sequence: TGTGCCAGTAGTATAGGCGCATCGGGGGGTGAAAAACTGTTTTTT. Its protein product is CASSIGASGGEKLFF. The whole variable domain, filled in from reference TRBV19 and TRBJ1-4, reads DGGITQSPKYLFRKEGQNVTLSCEQNLNHDAMYWYRQDPGQGLRLIYYSQIVNDFQKGDIAEGYSVSREKKESFPLTVTSAQKNPTAFYLCASSIGASGGEKLFFGSGTQLSVL.

V usage is TRBV2 and J usage is TRBJ1-1, with 8 bases matching TRBD1. This CDR3 contains 15 residues. Germline-derived CDR1 and CDR2 are SNHLY and FYNNEI. Trimming removed 7 bases from V and 4 bases from J; junction bases left unmatched: 11. The CDR3 loop reads CASKRTGPRGTEAFF. The CDR3 coding sequence is TGTGCCAGCAAGAGGACAGGGCCCAGAGGCACTGAAGCTTTCTTT. The entire variable domain, with the rest obtained from reference TRBV2 and TRBJ1-1, is as follows: EPEVTQTPSHQVTQMGQEVILRCVPISNHLYFYWYRQILGQKVEFLVSFYNNEISEKSEIFDDQFSVERPDGSNFTLKIRSTKLEDSAMYFCASKRTGPRGTEAFFGQGTRLTVV.

The chain uses TRBV10-3 and TRBJ1-2; 8 nucleotides match TRBD1. Unmatched junction bases numbered 2, after V lost 4 bases and J lost 4 bases. Per germline, CDR1 ENHRY and CDR2 SYGVKD. The length of the CDR3 is 13 residues. The CDR3, as DNA: TGTGCCATCAGTGCCGACAGGGGCTATGGCTACACCTTC. Amino acids: CAISADRGYGYTF.

The chain links TRBV15 to TRBJ1-5, with D possibly matching TRBD1 (5 bases). CDR1 is LNHNV, CDR2 YYDKDF, per germline (reference sequence). This CDR3 has 13 amino acids. The germline V and J ends were trimmed by 11 bases and 3 bases, with 14 bases remaining between them. Written as DNA, the CDR3 is TGTGCCGCCGGGGCGGGCCTCAATCAGCCCCAGCATTTT. Its translation: CAAGAGLNQPQHF.

The chain carries TRBV20-1 and TRBJ2-1; 8 bases match TRBD2. The CDR3 covers 14 residues. After removal of 6 bases from V and 2 bases from J, the junction contained 6 bases not matched to a gene. Germline V gene lookup returns CDR1 DFQATT and CDR2 SNEGSKA (reference sequence). The CDR3, as DNA: TGCAGTGCCCCCCGCGGGGGGCCCTACAATGAGCAGTTCTTC. This encodes CSAPRGGPYNEQFF.

The chain joins TRBV21-1 to TRBJ2-7; TRBD2, the D gene given by the table, was not confirmed from the DNA. TRBV21-1 is marked as a pseudogene. The CDR3 spans 15 residues. In DNA form, the CDR3 reads TGTGCCAGCAGTGTTGGACTAGCAATCCCCTACGAGCAGTACTTC. It translates to CASSVGLAIPYEQYF.

The V gene is TRBV27, the J gene TRBJ2-7; no reliable D call. Germline values: CDR1 MNHEY, CDR2 SMNVEV (reference sequence). The V gene lost 6 bases and the J gene lost 2 bases, with 11 bases spanning the gap. The CDR3 extends over 13 amino acids. CDR3 sequence (DNA): TGTGCCAGCAGCCGGACGGCCACCTACGAGCAGTACTTC. Translated, it gives CASSRTATYEQYF.

This clonotype was recorded once. CDR3 protein: CASSPAGTGVFNEQYF. In DNA form, the CDR3 reads TGTGCCAGCAGCCCAGCCGGGACAGGGGTTTTCAACGAGCAGTACTTC. The rearrangement joins TRBV9 to TRBJ2-7; 10 bases are a match to TRBD1. This CDR3 spans 16 amino acids. Germline CDR1 reads SGDLS; CDR2 reads YYNGEE. J lost 5 bases, V lost 4 bases, and 12 bases had no gene match. Drawing the rest from reference TRBV9 and TRBJ2-7, the complete variable domain is DSGVTQTPKHLITATGQRVTLRCSPRSGDLSVYWYQQSLDQGLQFLIQYYNGEERAKGNILERFSAQQFPDLHSELNLSSLELGDSALYFCASSPAGTGVFNEQYFGPGTRLTVT.

This chain connects TRBV28 to TRBJ2-2, with D unclear. Germline V gene sequence: CDR1 MDHEN, CDR2 SYDVKM. This CDR3 region has 15 residues. V lost 5 bases and J lost 4, with 14 bases in between. DNA for the CDR3: TGTGCCAGCAGTCACGAAAGGGCAGGCACCGGGGAGCTGTTTTTT. It specifies CASSHERAGTGELFF.

V is TRBV7-8 and J is TRBJ2-2; no clear D. CDR3 length: 11 residues. Trimming cost V 2 bases and J 9 bases, with 4 bases left between them. Germline-derived CDR1 and CDR2 are SGHVS and FQNEAQ. The DNA of the CDR3 is TGTGCCAGCAGCTTAATCAGGGAGCTGTTTTTT. This gives the protein CASSLIRELFF.

This sequence joins TRBV21-1 and TRBJ1-5; TRBD1, the table's D call, lacks a check against the DNA. TRBV21-1 is a pseudogene segment. The length of the CDR3 is 14 residues. The CDR3 here is CASSTQGRSQPQHF. In DNA, the CDR3 is TGTGCCAGCAGCACGCAGGGTCGAAGTCAGCCCCAGCATTTT.

This clonotype came up once. The CDR3 spells CASSVEGTDTQYF. The CDR3 bases are TGTGCCAGCAGCGTAGAAGGGACAGATACGCAGTATTTT. The chain employs TRBV9 and TRBJ2-3; D not resolved. The V gene lost 0 bases and the J gene lost 3 bases, with 5 bases spanning the gap. This CDR3 contains 13 residues. Germline lookup yields CDR1 SGDLS and CDR2 YYNGEE.

This chain uses TRBV6-2 or TRBV6-3 with TRBJ1-1; D possibly corresponds to TRBD1 (5 bases). Trimming left V 2 bases short and J 4 bases short, with 5 bases between. Germline V CDR1 and CDR2: MNHEY, SVGEGT. The CDR3 extends over 12 amino acids. CDR3 bases: TGTGCCAGCAGTTACGGGGGCACTGAAGCTTTCTTT. It specifies CASSYGGTEAFF.

The rearrangement uses TRBV11-2 and TRBJ2-1; no definite D call. The CDR3 covers 14 residues. The germline gives CDR1 SGHAT, CDR2 FQNNGV. Trimming took off 2 bases at V and 8 bases at J, with 13 bases between the two ends. As DNA, the CDR3 is TGTGCCAGCAGCTTAAGACTCCTAGGCGATGAGCAGTTCTTC. The encoded protein is CASSLRLLGDEQFF.

V is TRBV11-3 and J is TRBJ2-2, with unresolved D. The V gene's germline CDR1 is SGHNT and CDR2 YENEEA. This CDR3 comprises 14 residues. The V gene lost 1 base and the J gene lost 5 bases, with 8 bases spanning the gap. CDR3 amino acids: CASSLVSGTGELFF. The CDR3 nucleotides are TGTGCCAGCAGCTTAGTGTCCGGGACCGGGGAGCTGTTTTTT.

The rearrangement uses TRBV12-5 and TRBJ2-1; TRBD1 might be the D (7 bases). Germline CDR1 reads LGHNT; CDR2 reads FRNRAP. The CDR3 runs 11 residues. Trimming took 7 bases from V and 7 from J, leaving 8 bases between them. The CDR3 DNA is TGTGCTAGTGCAGGGGGGAATGAGCAGTTCTTC. Protein product: CASAGGNEQFF.